Shown below are 20 T cell receptor beta chains from a single sample sequenced in a study of shared clonotypes between healthy human individuals. The assay was immunoSEQ multiplex PCR, and TCRdb's table has in-frame clones only and misses some. Of 1,500,000 or so clones listed, more than 95% are singletons. The sequenced sample consisted of naive CD4+ T cells sorted from blood. Subset denoted: CD45RA+ positively selected. These receptors all come from a young man in good health.

The chain carries TRBV19 and TRBJ1-2; D not certain. Germline V gene data show CDR1 as LNHDA and CDR2 as SQIVND (reference sequence). The CDR3 is made up of 15 amino acids. With 5 bases removed from V and 0 bases from J, the gap between germline ends came to 13 bases. The CDR3 nucleotides are TGTGCCAGTAGTGACCTTCCAGGATCTAACTATGGCTACACCTTC. Translation gives CASSDLPGSNYGYTF.

J is TRBJ2-4 and V is TRBV6-6; 15 bases line up with TRBD2. Germline loops: CDR1 MNHNY, CDR2 SVGAGI (reference sequence). The CDR3 is 15 residues long. V was pared by 5 bases and J by 8 bases, with 4 bases of the junction left unmatched. The CDR3 sequence is CASSDGTSGRYIQYF. Written as DNA, the CDR3 is TGTGCCAGCAGTGACGGGACTAGCGGGAGGTACATTCAGTACTTC.

The chain employs TRBV7-2 and TRBJ2-1; D is tentatively TRBD1 or TRBD2 (5 bases each). Germline values: CDR1 SGHTA, CDR2 FQGNSA. This CDR3 region has 15 residues. Trimming shortened V by 5 bases and J by 2 bases, and 13 bases separated the two germline ends. This chain's CDR3 is CASSTDWGTYNEQFF. DNA for the CDR3: TGTGCCAGCAGCACCGACTGGGGGACCTACAATGAGCAGTTCTTC.

The chain links TRBV29-1 to TRBJ2-1; no definite D call. This CDR3 is built from 10 residues. Per the germline V gene, CDR1 is SQVTM and CDR2 is ANQGSEA. V gave up 8 bases and J gave up 7 bases, with 9 bases separating them. The CDR3 DNA reads TGCAGCACGCGGCGGAATGAGCAGTTCTTC. Encoded protein: CSTRRNEQFF.

A note on this clone: Other DNA sequences within the sample encode an identical CDR3. V gene TRBV9 combines with J gene TRBJ2-7; tentatively, D is TRBD2 (6 bases). Trimming pared 0 bases from V and 2 bases from J, leaving 9 bases between. CDR3 length: 14 amino acids. The germline gives CDR1 SGDLS, CDR2 YYNGEE. The CDR3: CASSVASVPYEQYF. The CDR3 DNA reads as TGTGCCAGCAGCGTAGCTAGCGTCCCCTACGAGCAGTACTTC.

The chain is built from TRBV6-5 and TRBJ1-5; 9 bases line up with TRBD1. CDR1 and CDR2 (germline): MNHEY, SVGAGI. V shed 6 bases, J shed 7 bases, and the junction held 4 bases outside the gene matches. There are 13 residues in the CDR3. The CDR3 loop is CASRGQGGQPQHF. CDR3 DNA sequence: TGTGCCAGCAGGGGACAGGGTGGACAGCCCCAGCATTTT.

The chain carries TRBV27 and TRBJ2-1, with D possibly being TRBD1 (9 bases). Germline assignment: CDR1 MNHEY and CDR2 SMNVEV (reference sequence). Trimming pared 3 bases from V and 4 bases from J, leaving 22 bases between. CDR3 length: 18 amino acids. CDR3 in amino acids: CASSLGTGSLAGYNEQFF. The CDR3 nucleotides read TGTGCCAGCAGTTTGGGGACAGGGAGCCTAGCGGGTTACAATGAGCAGTTCTTC.

The chain carries TRBV5-5 and TRBJ2-3; 7 bases fit TRBD2. V trimming: 3 bases; J trimming: 4 bases; junction bases outside the gene matches: 8. The CDR3 is 15 amino acids. Germline-derived CDR1 and CDR2 are SGHKS and YYEKEE (reference sequence). The CDR3 coding sequence is TGTGCCAGCAGCTCGGGGGGACTACCCCCAGATACGCAGTATTTT. Amino acids: CASSSGGLPPDTQYF.

This clone was seen only once. The J gene is TRBJ1-1, the V gene TRBV5-4; D unclear. The CDR3 loop spans 13 amino acids. With 4 bases removed from V and 8 bases from J, the gap between germline ends came to 15 bases. Germline V gene sequence: CDR1 SGHNT, CDR2 YYREEE (reference sequence). CDR3 protein: CASSLGQKLEAFF. Written as DNA, the CDR3 is TGTGCCAGCAGCCTGGGTCAGAAACTCGAAGCTTTCTTT.

The CDR3 loop reads CAISESLTGYEQYF. The CDR3 DNA sequence: TGTGCCATCAGTGAGTCGCTGACGGGGTACGAGCAGTACTTC. The V and J genes are TRBV10-3 and TRBJ2-7; D might be TRBD2 (5 bases). Germline lookup yields CDR1 ENHRY and CDR2 SYGVKD. The CDR3 is 14 amino acids. V shed 0 bases and J shed 4 bases, with 10 bases lying between them.

The chain has TRBV6-5 and TRBJ2-1; perhaps TRBD2 as D (5 bases). Germline V gene data show CDR1 as MNHEY and CDR2 as SVGAGI. Deletions cut 7 bases from V and 4 bases from J, with 17 bases between. The CDR3 is 15 residues long. CDR3 region: CASIDQSSSYNEQFF. CDR3 coding DNA: TGTGCCAGCATCGACCAGTCTAGCTCTTACAATGAGCAGTTCTTC.

The chain carries TRBV5-4 and TRBJ2-1, with D possibly matching TRBD2 (5 bases). V gave up 2 bases and J gave up 5 bases, with 14 bases separating them. Germline CDR1 reads SGHNT; CDR2 reads YYREEE (reference sequence). CDR3 length: 15 amino acids. CDR3 in amino acids: CASSFTLAANNEQFF. The CDR3 nucleotides read TGTGCCAGCAGCTTTACCCTAGCCGCAAACAATGAGCAGTTCTTC.

This clone showed up just once. The rearrangement joins TRBV28 to TRBJ1-3, with D possibly being TRBD1 (6 bases). V shed 2 bases and J shed 0 bases, with 26 bases lying between them. CDR1 and CDR2 (germline): MDHEN, SYDVKM. The CDR3 length is 21 residues. DNA for the CDR3: TGTGCCAGCAGTTTAGGCCTACGGGGGGGCAGGGGCCTACCCTCTGGAAACACCATATATTTT. Protein: CASSLGLRGGRGLPSGNTIYF.

The CDR3 loop reads CAIRDTGLAGGPDTQYF. As DNA, the CDR3 is TGTGCCATCAGAGATACGGGACTAGCGGGAGGACCAGATACGCAGTATTTT. The V call is TRBV10-3, the J call TRBJ2-3; TRBD2 agrees at 15 bases. The germline V gene encodes CDR1 ENHRY and CDR2 SYGVKD. The J segment lost 4 bases and the V segment lost 6 bases, leaving 8 bases of the junction unmatched. The CDR3 runs 17 residues.

As concerns this clone: This sample also contains other DNA sequences that code for the same CDR3. The V gene is TRBV5-4, the J gene TRBJ2-7; the match to TRBD2 covers 11 bases. Germline V gene sequence: CDR1 SGHNT, CDR2 YYREEE (reference sequence). The CDR3 extends over 15 amino acids. With V trimmed by 5 bases and J by 3 bases, 7 bases remained unmatched. CDR3 residues: CASSSGTSGNYEQYF. For the CDR3, the DNA is TGTGCCAGCAGTTCTGGGACTAGCGGAAACTACGAGCAGTACTTC.

The chain has TRBV19 and TRBJ2-7; D is perhaps TRBD1 (6 bases). There are 15 residues in the CDR3. Germline V lookup: CDR1 LNHDA, CDR2 SQIVND (reference sequence). The germline V and J ends were trimmed by 3 bases and 7 bases, with 19 bases remaining between them. The CDR3 loop is CASSIDRISRSEQYF. The CDR3 nucleotides are TGTGCCAGTAGTATCGACAGGATCTCTCGGTCTGAGCAGTACTTC.

This clone has a single count. The rearrangement links TRBV5-1 to TRBJ2-2; TRBD1 agrees at 11 bases. Germline-derived CDR1 and CDR2 are SGHRS and YFSETQ. This CDR3 has 16 amino acids. The trim removed 4 bases at V and 5 bases at J, leaving 7 bases unmatched. CDR3 sequence (DNA): TGCGCCAGCAGCATCCGGGACAGGGGGTATACCGGGGAGCTGTTTTTT. Its protein product is CASSIRDRGYTGELFF.

The chain couples TRBV5-1 to TRBJ2-1; TRBD2 agrees at 14 bases. CDR3 length: 17 residues. CDR1 and CDR2 (germline): SGHRS, YFSETQ. V was pared by 3 bases and J by 1 base, with 3 bases of the junction left unmatched. The CDR3 reads CASSYGLAGGSYNEQFF. The CDR3 DNA reads as TGCGCCAGCAGCTACGGACTAGCGGGAGGATCCTACAATGAGCAGTTCTTC.

The rearrangement joins TRBV7-8 to TRBJ1-4; D is possibly TRBD1 (5 bases). This CDR3 has 14 residues. Germline CDR1 reads SGHVS; CDR2 reads FQNEAQ. V was clipped by 1 base and J by 8 bases, with 11 bases between them. CDR3 loop: CASSLGGVREKLFF. Here the CDR3 DNA reads TGTGCCAGCAGCTTAGGGGGGGTCCGGGAAAAACTGTTTTTT.

This clone has a single count. The V gene is TRBV7-6, the J gene TRBJ1-1, with D possibly TRBD1 on 6 matching bases. CDR1 and CDR2 (germline): SGHVS, FNYEAQ. Between the trimmed V and J ends, which lost 2 bases and 13 bases, there was a span of 17 bases. The CDR3 sequence is 13 residues long. CDR3 region: CASSLKQGRSVFF. Here the CDR3 DNA reads TGTGCCAGCAGCTTAAAGCAGGGGCGCTCGGTTTTCTTT. The variable domain in full, with the rest retrieved from reference TRBV7-6 and TRBJ1-1, is GAGVSQSPRYKVTKRGQDVALRCDPISGHVSLYWYRQALGQGPEFLTYFNYEAQQDKSGLPNDRFSAERPEGSISTLTIQRTEQRDSAMYRCASSLKQGRSVFFGQGTRLTVV.